The 22 T cell receptor beta chains reported below all come from one sample, sequenced in a study of T cells after yellow fever vaccination. TCRdb re-called the 5' RACE reads through MiXCR, storing one row per CDR3 protein. The sample consists of some 320,000 distinct CDR3 sequences, around 4.4% of them appearing once. The source material was PBMCs, sampled 15 days after the yellow fever booster vaccination. The receptors were sampled from a young man who received the YFV17D yellow fever vaccine.

This clonotype was detected many times. The chain recombines TRBV12-3 or TRBV12-4 with TRBJ1-6; D not certain. The CDR3 runs to 13 residues. V dropped 2 bases and J dropped 7 bases, with 6 bases sitting between them. The CDR3: CASSLTINSPLHF. The CDR3 nucleotides are TGTGCCAGCAGTTTAACGATAAATTCACCCCTCCACTTT.

The V call is TRBV12-3 or TRBV12-4, the J call TRBJ2-2, with a tentative D call TRBD1 (6 bases). The V gene lost 8 bases and the J gene lost 7 bases, with 17 bases spanning the gap. The CDR3 is 14 amino acids. In DNA, the CDR3 is TGTGCCAGCGGATTGGGCAGGGGTATCGGGGAGCTGTTTTTT. Protein: CASGLGRGIGELFF.

This clonotype was seen more than once but under ten times. This CDR3 is CASSLRSGGGATDTQYF. The DNA for the CDR3 is TGTGCCAGCAGCCTCCGGTCCGGGGGGGGGGCCACAGATACGCAGTATTTT. J is TRBJ2-3 and V is TRBV3-2; the tabulated D call, TRBD1, remains unverified against the DNA. TRBV3-2 is a listed pseudogene. This CDR3 is 17 amino acids long.

This chain links TRBV18 with TRBJ1-1; D unresolved. Between the trimmed V and J ends, which lost 0 bases and 7 bases, there was a span of 9 bases. The length of the CDR3 is 13 residues. Germline CDR1 and CDR2: KGHSH and LQKENI. The CDR3 protein is CASSPPAGYEAFF. CDR3 nucleotides: TGTGCCAGCTCACCACCCGCGGGGTATGAAGCTTTCTTT.

At least ten counts were recorded for this clonotype. This sequence joins TRBV6-5 and TRBJ1-1; D gene ambiguous. V lost 0 bases and J 0 bases, leaving 8 bases between the germline ends. CDR1 is MNHEY, CDR2 SVGAGI, per germline. CDR3 length: 15 residues. The CDR3 region has the DNA TGTGCCAGCAGTTACTCGAGCGGTTTGAACACTGAAGCTTTCTTT. The encoded protein is CASSYSSGLNTEAFF.

The rearrangement joins TRBV27 to TRBJ1-6; D ambiguous. Germline lookup yields CDR1 MNHEY and CDR2 SMNVEV (reference sequence). V was pared by 2 bases and J by 10 bases, with 6 bases between. The CDR3 contains 12 residues. The CDR3 coding sequence is TGTGCCAGCAGTTTACCGAGATCACCCCTCCACTTT. Residues: CASSLPRSPLHF.

This clonotype was counted at least ten times. The genes are TRBV9 and TRBJ2-3; 9 positions match TRBD1. This CDR3 contains 17 residues. J gave up 2 bases and V 3 bases, and 10 bases lay outside the gene matches. Germline assignment: CDR1 SGDLS and CDR2 YYNGEE. The CDR3 sequence: CASSAPGTGNPTDTQYF. CDR3 bases: TGTGCCAGCAGCGCGCCCGGGACAGGGAATCCCACAGATACGCAGTATTTT.

This chain connects TRBV11-2 to TRBJ1-4; D remains unclear. Deletions cut 4 bases from V and 8 bases from J, with 11 bases between. The germline gives CDR1 SGHAT, CDR2 FQNNGV. The length of the CDR3 is 13 residues. The CDR3 DNA follows: TGTGCCAGCAGCTCCCACGCCCCGGAAAAACTGTTTTTT. Protein sequence: CASSSHAPEKLFF.

Ten or more counts support this clonotype. Here the CDR3 DNA reads TGTGCCAGCAGCACAAGGGACCCCGTTGGAAACACCATATATTTT. It is translated as CASSTRDPVGNTIYF. The chain uses TRBV7-2 and TRBJ1-3; D may be TRBD1 (5 bases). This CDR3 is built from 15 residues. The germline gives CDR1 SGHTA, CDR2 FQGNSA. V was trimmed by 5 bases and J by 3 bases, leaving 14 bases between them.

This clonotype was counted at least ten times. The V gene is TRBV7-8, the J gene TRBJ2-2, with unresolved D. V lost 5 bases, J lost 4 bases, and 8 bases lay in between. The CDR3 totals 13 residues. The germline V gene encodes CDR1 SGHVS and CDR2 FQNEAQ. CDR3 DNA: TGTGCCAGCAGCCCACGGTCCACCGGGGAGCTGTTTTTT. Its translation: CASSPRSTGELFF.

A few counts support this clonotype. A much bigger clone sits one base away, suggesting this may be a read error. The chain employs TRBV19 and TRBJ1-5; 8 bases are shared with TRBD1. CDR1 is LNHDA, CDR2 SQIVND, per germline (reference sequence). The CDR3 loop spans 16 amino acids. Written as DNA, the CDR3 is TGTGCCAGTAGTATTAAAGGGACAGGTTTGTATCAGCCCCGGCATTTT. It is translated as CASSIKGTGLYQPRHF. Complete variable domain (other parts from reference TRBV19 and TRBJ1-5): DGGITQSPKYLFRKEGQNVTLSCEQNLNHDAMYWYRQDPGQGLRLIYYSQIVNDFQKGDIAEGYSVSREKKESFPLTVTSAQKNPTAFYLCASSIKGTGLYQPRHFGDGTRLSIL.

This clonotype was found many times. The CDR3 region has the DNA TGCAGTGCTAGAAACCAAGAGACCCAGTACTTC. Translating gives CSARNQETQYF. The chain links TRBV20-1 to TRBJ2-5; no clear D. V lost 2 bases, J lost 0 bases, and 1 base lay in between. The germline V gene has CDR1 DFQATT and CDR2 SNEGSKA (reference sequence). The CDR3 is 11 amino acids.

This clonotype has a handful of counts. This rearrangement joins TRBV20-1 to TRBJ2-5, with a possible D match to TRBD1 (6 bases). The CDR3 is made up of 14 amino acids. Between the trimmed V and J ends, which lost 3 bases and 4 bases, there was a span of 15 bases. Germline V gene lookup returns CDR1 DFQATT and CDR2 SNEGSKA (reference sequence). CDR3 sequence reads: CSASGQVGAETQYF. In nucleotides, the CDR3 is TGCAGTGCTAGCGGCCAGGTGGGGGCAGAGACCCAGTACTTC.

Only a few counts were recorded for this clonotype. This rearrangement joins TRBV2 to TRBJ2-2; TRBD1 might be the D (6 bases). From germline, CDR1 is SNHLY and CDR2 FYNNEI. Trimming shortened V by 4 bases and J by 0 bases, and 9 bases separated the two germline ends. The length of the CDR3 is 15 residues. The CDR3 spells CASSGQAANTGELFF. The CDR3 DNA follows: TGTGCCAGCAGTGGACAGGCAGCGAACACCGGGGAGCTGTTTTTT.

Many counts were recorded for this clonotype. The chain couples TRBV5-1 to TRBJ2-7; perhaps TRBD1 as D (5 bases). With 5 bases removed from V and 6 bases from J, the gap between germline ends came to 21 bases. Germline CDR1 reads SGHRS; CDR2 reads YFSETQ. The CDR3 is 15 residues long. CDR3 region: CASSPGALNLGEQYF. CDR3 nucleotide sequence: TGCGCCAGCAGTCCTGGGGCCCTCAATTTAGGCGAGCAGTACTTC.

In this sample, this clonotype turned up many times. The chain joins TRBV20-1 to TRBJ2-3; 12 bases are a match to TRBD2. CDR1 is DFQATT and CDR2 is SNEGSKA in the germline V gene (reference sequence). V dropped 4 bases and J dropped 2; count of bases not matched to a gene: 7. The CDR3 totals 16 residues. The DNA of the CDR3 is TGCAGTGCTAAGCCCCCTAGCGGGGGGGTCACAGATACGCAGTATTTT. Translating it yields CSAKPPSGGVTDTQYF.

Only a few counts were recorded for this clonotype. This sequence joins TRBV25-1 and TRBJ2-1; D perhaps matches TRBD1 (6 bases). The CDR3 has 17 amino acids. Trimming pared 2 bases from V and 0 bases from J, leaving 14 bases between. CDR1 and CDR2 from the germline V gene are MGHDK and SYGVNS. DNA for the CDR3: TGTGCCAGCAGTGAACTTGGGACACGGAGCTCCTACAATGAGCAGTTCTTC. Amino acids: CASSELGTRSSYNEQFF.

The chain recombines TRBV7-2 with TRBJ1-2; 9 bases are shared with TRBD1. CDR3 length equals 14 residues. The ends lost 5 bases at V and 8 bases at J; junction bases unmatched: 9. Per the germline V gene, CDR1 is SGHTA and CDR2 is FQGNSA. CDR3 loop: CASSTLLGTGGYTF. The CDR3 DNA sequence: TGTGCCAGCAGCACCCTCCTCGGGACAGGGGGCTACACCTTC.

This clonotype was picked up a small number of times. The chain uses TRBV6-4 and TRBJ1-2; no reliable D call. V shed 0 bases and J shed 4 bases, with 9 bases lying between them. The CDR3 runs to 14 residues. From germline, CDR1 is MRHNA and CDR2 SNTAGT. The CDR3 loop is CASSDSAGSYGYTF. DNA for the CDR3: TGTGCCAGCAGTGACTCGGCCGGATCCTATGGCTACACCTTC.

This clonotype appeared a few times. The chain couples TRBV4-2 to TRBJ1-3, with D possibly being TRBD1 (6 bases). Germline CDR1 is LGHNA and CDR2 is YNFKEQ. Trimming left V 2 bases short and J 3 bases short, with 11 bases between. This CDR3 has 15 amino acids. The CDR3 sequence: CASSQNTGSGNTIYF. For the CDR3, the DNA is TGTGCCAGCAGCCAAAATACAGGGAGTGGAAACACCATATATTTT.

This clonotype was detected ten times or more. This chain links TRBV6-5 with TRBJ1-3; D may be TRBD1 (5 bases). V lost 0 bases and J lost 3, with 15 bases in between. The CDR3 has 17 amino acids. Germline loops: CDR1 MNHEY, CDR2 SVGAGI. CDR3 sequence reads: CASSYSPGTDIGNTIYF. The CDR3 nucleotides read TGTGCCAGCAGTTACTCCCCTGGGACGGACATTGGAAACACCATATATTTT.

The genes are TRBV10-3 and TRBJ2-6, with 8 bases aligning to TRBD2. CDR1 is ENHRY and CDR2 is SYGVKD in the germline V gene. The V segment lost 5 bases and the J segment 4 bases; nucleotides outside the gene matches: 13. This CDR3 region has 18 residues. The CDR3 DNA reads TGTGCCATCAGTTCAGCGCGGGGGGACTCTACGGGGGCCAACGTCCTGACTTTC. The encoded protein is CAISSARGDSTGANVLTF.